This is a list of T cell receptor beta chains from one sample in a study of T cells in Graves' hyperthyroidism and ophthalmopathy. Each CDR3 protein gets one entry after TCRdb re-called the multiplex PCR reads with MiXCR. This table holds approximately 300,000 distinct CDR3 sequences, around 15% found once. Sequences were obtained from blood. These TCRs come from an older woman with Graves' ophthalmopathy. CDR3s include the opening cysteine and the closing phenylalanine or tryptophan. The order of the fields is V gene, clone size, J gene, D gene, CDR3 protein, CDR3 DNA. D genes are given only for firm matches. Clone size, where shown, is once, few, many, or a class for clones that have expanded.

TRBV20-1	NA	TRBJ2-7	TRBD2	CSAEGTSGTYEQYF	TGCAGTGCTGAGGGGACTAGCGGGACCTACGAGCAGTACTTC
TRBV6-5	NA	TRBJ2-1	TRBD2	CASSYSSGTRDNEQFF	TGTGCCAGCAGTTACTCCTCCGGGACTAGGGACAATGAGCAGTTCTTC
TRBV5-1	many	TRBJ1-3	TRBD1	CASSPGTAGNTIYF	TGCGCCAGCAGCCCAGGGACAGCTGGAAACACCATATATTTT
TRBV12-3/TRBV12-4	many	TRBJ1-2	NA	CASTPLYGYTF	TGTGCCAGCACCCCCCTCTATGGCTACACCTTC
TRBV5-1	few	TRBJ2-5	NA	CASSSAQGDGTQYF	TGCGCCAGCAGCTCTGCACAGGGTGACGGGACCCAGTACTTC
TRBV6-1	NA	TRBJ1-3	NA	CASSSIGGWDTIYF	TGTGCCAGCAGCTCCATAGGTGGTTGGGACACCATATATTTT
TRBV12-3/TRBV12-4	many	TRBJ2-5	NA	CASSLTETQYF	TGTGCCAGCAGTTTAACAGAGACCCAGTACTTC
TRBV5-1	few	TRBJ2-2	NA	CASSLGDTGELFF	TGCGCCAGCAGCTTGGGGGACACCGGGGAGCTGTTTTTT
TRBV7-2	many	TRBJ1-1	NA	CASSLAWGRVAFF	TGTGCCAGCAGCTTAGCGTGGGGGCGCGTAGCTTTCTTT
TRBV7-9	NA	TRBJ1-2	NA	CASSLGGDRGSYGYTF	TGTGCCAGCAGCTTGGGAGGGGATAGGGGAAGTTATGGCTACACCTTC
TRBV11-2	few	TRBJ2-1	NA	CASSLGRGPGDEQFF	TGTGCCAGCAGCTTAGGACGGGGGCCAGGCGATGAGCAGTTCTTC
TRBV3-1	few	TRBJ1-5	NA	CASSLGSQQPQHF	TGTGCCAGCAGCCTAGGGTCCCAACAGCCCCAGCATTTT
TRBV4-3	NA	TRBJ2-7	NA	CASSQGVATEQYF	TGCGCCAGCAGCCAAGGAGTTGCGACCGAGCAGTACTTC
TRBV5-1	many	TRBJ1-6	NA	CASSTSGNNSPLHF	TGCGCCAGCAGCACCTCGGGAAACAATTCACCCCTCCACTTT
TRBV7-2	NA	TRBJ2-7	TRBD1	CASSLARGQEQYF	TGTGCCAGCAGCTTAGCAAGGGGGCAGGAGCAGTACTTC
TRBV6-2/TRBV6-3	NA	TRBJ1-5	TRBD1	CASNTGQGLSNQPQHF	TGTGCCAGCAACACGGGACAGGGCCTTAGCAATCAGCCCCAGCATTTT
TRBV5-1	many	TRBJ1-4	TRBD1	CASAMDRGEVELFF	TGCGCCAGCGCGATGGACAGGGGGGAGGTAGAACTGTTTTTT
TRBV28	many	TRBJ1-4	NA	CASSTDSGNEKLFF	TGTGCCAGCAGCACCGACAGTGGTAATGAAAAACTGTTTTTT
TRBV5-1	few	TRBJ2-1	TRBD2	CASKGVAGGPGEQFF	TGCGCCAGCAAGGGAGTAGCGGGAGGGCCGGGTGAGCAGTTCTTC
TRBV5-1	many	TRBJ2-1	NA	CASTVDSSYNEQFF	TGCGCCAGCACCGTGGATTCATCCTACAATGAGCAGTTCTTC
TRBV19	few	TRBJ2-7	TRBD1	CASSYGDREYEQYF	TGTGCCAGTAGTTACGGGGACAGGGAGTACGAGCAGTACTTC
TRBV7-2	NA	TRBJ2-2	TRBD2	CASSLATSGTNTGELFF	TGTGCCAGCAGCTTAGCGACTAGCGGAACGAACACCGGGGAGCTGTTTTTT
TRBV4-3	few	TRBJ2-1	TRBD2	CASSVQTSGRFNEQFF	TGCGCCAGCAGCGTCCAGACTAGCGGGAGATTTAATGAGCAGTTCTTC
TRBV7-9	many	TRBJ1-1	NA	CASSRGRHTEAFF	TGTGCCAGCAGCCGGGGACGGCACACTGAAGCTTTCTTT
TRBV29-1	many	TRBJ2-7	TRBD2	CSVHRGAGAIDEQYF	TGCAGCGTTCATCGCGGCGCGGGAGCCATCGACGAGCAGTACTTC
TRBV9	many	TRBJ2-1	NA	CASSVGGSGSYNEQFF	TGTGCCAGCAGCGTAGGAGGCAGCGGATCCTACAATGAGCAGTTCTTC
TRBV6-5	NA	TRBJ2-7	TRBD1	CASSYPGQGDEQYF	TGTGCCAGCAGTTACCCTGGACAGGGAGACGAGCAGTACTTC
TRBV20-1	many	TRBJ2-3	NA	CSASPSGAGDTQYF	TGCAGTGCTAGCCCTTCGGGGGCTGGGGATACGCAGTATTTT
TRBV4-3	NA	TRBJ2-2	TRBD2	CASSQDGAGGPPGELFF	TGCGCCAGCAGCCAAGATGGGGCGGGGGGGCCGCCCGGGGAGCTGTTTTTT
TRBV5-1	many	TRBJ1-1	TRBD1	CASRRGTGDTEAFF	TGCGCCAGCAGACGCGGGACAGGGGACACTGAAGCTTTCTTT
TRBV20-1	NA	TRBJ1-2	NA	CSAGETEVYGYTF	TGCAGTGCTGGCGAGACAGAGGTATATGGCTACACCTTC
TRBV2	many	TRBJ2-7	NA	CASSDVPVVQYF	TGTGCCAGCAGTGATGTCCCAGTGGTGCAGTACTTC
TRBV7-3	few	TRBJ2-2	TRBD2	CASRSGLAGISVTGELFF	TGTGCCAGCAGAAGCGGACTAGCGGGAATTTCGGTCACCGGGGAGCTGTTTTTT
TRBV18	many	TRBJ2-7	NA	CASSPPGFSYEQYF	TGTGCCAGCTCACCACCGGGATTCTCCTACGAGCAGTACTTC
TRBV9	few	TRBJ1-1	NA	CASSVAKYTEAFF	TGTGCCAGCAGCGTCGCTAAGTACACTGAAGCTTTCTTT
TRBV18	many	TRBJ1-1	NA	CASSPKANTEAFF	TGTGCCAGCTCACCAAAAGCGAACACTGAAGCTTTCTTT
TRBV5-1	few	TRBJ2-1	NA	CASSGGLAAYNEQFF	TGCGCCAGCAGCGGGGGGCTAGCGGCCTACAATGAGCAGTTCTTC
TRBV12-3/TRBV12-4	many	TRBJ2-5	NA	CASSFRGLEETQYF	TGTGCCAGCAGTTTTCGGGGGCTGGAAGAGACCCAGTACTTC
TRBV6-5	NA	TRBJ1-2	TRBD1	CASSYEDRGSGYTF	TGTGCCAGCAGTTACGAGGACAGGGGTAGTGGCTACACCTTC
TRBV6-1	NA	TRBJ2-3	NA	CASSPRGPGDTQYF	TGTGCCAGCAGTCCCCGGGGGCCCGGGGATACGCAGTATTTT
TRBV10-2	many	TRBJ2-7	TRBD2	CASSPSGRTYEQYF	TGCGCCAGCAGCCCTAGCGGGCGGACCTACGAGCAGTACTTC
TRBV18	few	TRBJ1-6	NA	CASSWGNHSPLHF	TGTGCCAGCTCTTGGGGCAACCATTCACCCCTCCACTTT
TRBV20-1	many	TRBJ2-5	TRBD2	CSASDSGTSYEETQYF	TGCAGTGCTAGCGACTCCGGGACTAGCTATGAAGAGACCCAGTACTTC
TRBV19	NA	TRBJ1-1	NA	CASNTPTGTSEAFF	TGTGCCAGTAATACCCCCACCGGGACGAGTGAAGCTTTCTTT
TRBV2	many	TRBJ1-6	NA	CASSVGSNSPLHF	TGTGCCAGCAGTGTCGGCAGCAATTCACCCCTCCACTTT
TRBV20-1	many	TRBJ2-2	TRBD2	CSANPGSSGRTGELFF	TGCAGTGCTAACCCTGGGTCTAGCGGGAGGACCGGGGAGCTGTTTTTT
TRBV28	few	TRBJ1-4	NA	CASRATNEKLFF	TGTGCCAGCAGGGCAACTAATGAAAAACTGTTTTTT
TRBV20-1	many	TRBJ1-1	NA	CSASRGTEAFF	TGCAGTGCTAGTCGGGGCACTGAAGCTTTCTTT
TRBV10-3	NA	TRBJ1-1	NA	CAIRTSGNTEAFF	TGTGCCATCAGGACGTCAGGGAACACTGAAGCTTTCTTT
TRBV10-3	NA	TRBJ1-2	TRBD1	CAIREDRGRGGYTF	TGTGCCATCAGAGAAGACAGGGGGCGAGGTGGCTACACCTTC
TRBV10-2	few	TRBJ1-6	NA	CASSEYRTSPLHF	TGCGCCAGCAGTGAATACAGGACTTCACCCCTCCACTTT
TRBV6-2/TRBV6-3	many	TRBJ2-5	TRBD2	CASRSGRGISETQYF	TGTGCCAGCAGAAGCGGGAGGGGTATATCGGAGACCCAGTACTTC
TRBV11-2	NA	TRBJ2-1	NA	CASSQVDNLGENEQFF	TGTGCCAGCAGCCAAGTGGACAACTTGGGAGAGAATGAGCAGTTCTTC
TRBV20-1	many	TRBJ2-3	NA	CSAREAGDFTDTQYF	TGCAGTGCTAGAGAGGCAGGGGATTTCACAGATACGCAGTATTTT
TRBV4-2	NA	TRBJ2-2	TRBD1	CASSRGQGDVTGELFF	TGTGCCAGCAGCCGAGGACAGGGGGACGTCACCGGGGAGCTGTTTTTT